This TCR beta chain derives from a study of blood T cells in healthy people across ages. General study results and limits: There was no known CMV status for donors, so expanded clonotype changes were possibly confounded.

Notes on this clonotype: Its antigen is unidentified.

Primed by a sample-barcoded 5' primer and a J-beta primer mix, a second PCR proceeded for about 6 to 12 cycles. TCRdb itself ran the 5' RACE reads through MiXCR, one entry per CDR3 protein. The table lists hundreds of thousands of distinct CDR3 sequences, roughly a quarter of them singletons. The germline CDR1 and CDR2 sequences are SGHDN and FVKESK. V was cut by 3 bases and J by 4 bases, with 15 bases left in between. CDR3 length: 15 amino acids. These records were also assigned to another study, of T cells of mothers and their children.

This sequence was found in a boy aged 2-15 years in good health. Sequencing was carried out using blood. This chain uses TRBV14 with TRBJ2-5, with D hard to call. This chain's CDR3 is CASSHNRPNRETQYF. DNA for the CDR3: TGTGCCAGCAGCCATAATAGACCTAATCGAGAGACCCAGTACTTC.